This T cell receptor (beta chain) was sequenced for a study of Ad26.COV2.S vaccination and SARS-CoV-2 variants (dated by TCRdb to the early 2020s). Study-level background: Vaccine-arm donors came from COV1001, a multicentre, randomized, double-blind, placebo-controlled phase I-IIa trial of Ad26.COV2.S in healthy adults. Dosing of Ad26.COV2.S was intramuscular, at either 5x10^10 or 1x10^11 viral particles, delivered as one shot or as two shots spaced 56 days apart. TCRbeta repertoire sequencing was used to assess the specificity and breadth of SARS-CoV-2-reactive T cell receptors after Ad26.COV2.S vaccination. A total of around 32 samples were included in the TCR-sequenced set, comprising roughly 19 Ad26.COV2.S vaccine recipients, 5 placebo recipients and 8 SARS-CoV-2 convalescent individuals. Participants in the trial were split at random into five groups of five each, receiving low-dose or high-dose Ad26.COV2.S once or twice, or else placebo on both occasions. Investigators remained blinded to trial group allocation during experiments and outcome assessment.

This clone is a singleton in its sample. Its binding antigen is unknown. No per-base quality is available; no much larger clone lies one base away. CDR1 and CDR2, looked up from the germline V gene, are MNHEY and SVGAGI. The CDR3 covers 15 residues, taking in both the cysteine and the phenylalanine. The sequence is cut down to CDR3 DNA, 45 bases in frame from base 1. V loses 6 bases, J loses 0 bases, and the germline ends lie 12 bases apart. The immunoSEQ Assay was used to sequence TCRbeta CDR3 regions. After extraction, genomic DNA underwent amplification by bias-controlled multiplex PCR, followed by high-throughput sequencing. The source study handled its data this way. To quantify the absolute abundance of each unique TCRbeta CDR3 region, sequences were collapsed and filtered. T cell fraction was estimated by normalizing TCRbeta template counts to usable DNA, with usable DNA measured through amplification of reference genes found in all nucleated cells. Repertoire TCRs were annotated as SARS-CoV-2-specific when V gene, CDR3 amino acid sequence and J gene were exactly matched to a known reactive TCR set. MIRA supplied the reference SARS-CoV-2 TCR set, which was filtered for enrichment in COVID-19-positive ImmuneCODE repertoires so that public or cross-reactive TCRs were removed. Using the MIRA antigens, annotated TCRs were further analysed by specific ORF or by position within an ORF. Breadth was defined as annotated unique rearrangements over total unique productive rearrangements; depth was the summed frequency of those rearrangements. Group comparisons of TCR breadth used two-sided Wilcoxon rank-sum tests. TCRdb obtained this table from immuneACCESS and retained in-frame rearrangements with V and J assigned. These tables miss some clones; where compared with another copy, unresolved V genes account for less than half of the shortfall, and the remainder is unexplained. Clone size and the V and J calls come from that table; the DNA yielded D and trimming. Recorded for this sample are around 250,000 clones; around 88% of them occurred a single time. Of the sample, 2.9% falls within the top ten clones.

Broader findings and caveats from the paper: Higher spike-specific TCR breadth was observed in Ad26.COV2.S recipients than in placebo recipients (P = 0.0014). The study was not powered to compare responses between vaccine doses or regimens. It was noted by the authors that total T cell responses may have been underestimated by the TCR breadth and depth analyses. After vaccination, substantial breadth of spike-specific CD8+ and CD4+ T cell responses was reported. Comparable non-spike TCR breadth was observed between vaccine and placebo recipients, consistent with only spike being contained in the vaccine.

The meaning of the sample's treatment or condition label: around 19 received Ad26.COV2.S at low or high dose, single or two shots; about 5 received placebo; per-sample allocation not given. For vaccine and placebo recipients, the sequenced repertoires came from samples collected on day 63 after the first injection. Cohort 1b enrolled some 25 adults aged 18-55 years at a single site in Boston, USA, between 29 July and 7 August 2020. Ad26.COV2.S was a replication-incompetent adenovirus type 26 vector expressing a prefusion-stabilized SARS-CoV-2 spike protein from the original Wuhan strain. The sample here was peripheral blood, taken in a trial of Ad26.COV2.S vaccine versus placebo. This receptor was identified in a person between 18 and 65 years old who received the Ad26.COV2.S COVID-19 vaccine or a placebo. The chain is assembled from TRBV6-5 and TRBJ1-5; the D gene is possibly TRBD1, with 5 bases matching. The encoded CDR3 is CASRDRQASNQPQHF. The nucleotides read TGTGCCAGCAGAGACAGACAAGCTAGCAATCAGCCCCAGCATTTT.